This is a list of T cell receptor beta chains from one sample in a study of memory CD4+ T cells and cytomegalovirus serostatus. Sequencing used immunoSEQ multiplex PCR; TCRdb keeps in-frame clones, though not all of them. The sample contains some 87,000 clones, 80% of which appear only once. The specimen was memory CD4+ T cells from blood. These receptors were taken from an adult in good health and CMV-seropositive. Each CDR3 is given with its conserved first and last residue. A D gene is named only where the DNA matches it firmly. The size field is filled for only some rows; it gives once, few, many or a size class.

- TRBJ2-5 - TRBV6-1 TGTGCCGGCAGCAGGAGCGGAGTGGGAGAGACCCAGTACTTC CAGSRSGVGETQYF
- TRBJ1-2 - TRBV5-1 TGCGCCAGCAGCCCCGGACAGTCGCGGGATGGCTACACCTTC CASSPGQSRDGYTF
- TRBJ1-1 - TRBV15 TGTGCCACCAGCAGAGACAGGGGTAAGGTCACTGAAGCTTTCTTT CATSRDRGKVTEAFF
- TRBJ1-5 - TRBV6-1 TGTGCCAGCACCTCACGACCACAGCCCCAGCATTTT CASTSRPQPQHF
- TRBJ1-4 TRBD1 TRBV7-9 TGTGCCAGCAGCGGAACAGGGGGCAGTACTAATGAAAAACTGTTTTTT CASSGTGGSTNEKLFF
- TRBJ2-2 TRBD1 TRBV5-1 TGCGCCAGCAGCCTGGGACAGGTGAACACCGGGGAGCTGTTTTTT CASSLGQVNTGELFF
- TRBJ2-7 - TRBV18 TGTGCCAGCTCACTCTCCACTTCGACAGTGGGCGAGCAGTACTTC CASSLSTSTVGEQYF
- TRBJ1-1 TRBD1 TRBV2 TGTGCCAGCAGTGCACAGGGGTTTGAGAACACTGAAGCTTTCTTT CASSAQGFENTEAFF
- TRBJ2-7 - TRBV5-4 TGTGCCAGCAGCTTGAAAGGAGTCGACGAGCAGTACTTC CASSLKGVDEQYF
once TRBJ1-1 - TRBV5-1 TGCGCCAGCAGCACCCTACAGTACACTGAAGCTTTCTTT CASSTLQYTEAFF
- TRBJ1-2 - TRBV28 TGTGCCAGCAGTTTGATGGACCGGCCATACACCTTC CASSLMDRPYTF
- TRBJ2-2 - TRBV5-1 TGCGCCAGCAGCTTGTTGGGCCTAGAAGGTACCGGGGAGCTGTTTTTT CASSLLGLEGTGELFF
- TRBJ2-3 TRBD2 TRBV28 TGTGCCAGCACCGCCGTAAAGCTAGCGGGAGTCCCAACAGATACGCAGTATTTT CASTAVKLAGVPTDTQYF
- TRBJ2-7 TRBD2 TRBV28 TGTGCCAGCAGTATACCCGGGACTAGCACATCCTACGAGCAGTACTTC CASSIPGTSTSYEQYF
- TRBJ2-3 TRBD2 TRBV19 TGTGCCAGTAGTCCGGTTAGCGGGTCCCTCACAGATACGCAGTATTTT CASSPVSGSLTDTQYF
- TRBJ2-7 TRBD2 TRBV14 TGTGCCAGCAGCCCCCTGTCCGGGACTAGCTTCTACGAGCAGTACTTC CASSPLSGTSFYEQYF
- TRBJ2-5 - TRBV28 TGTGCCAGCATCGCCGCCTGGGACCAAGAGACCCAGTACTTC CASIAAWDQETQYF
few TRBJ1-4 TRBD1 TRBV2 TGTGCCAGCAGCGCCGGGACAGGGGGTGCAACTAATGAAAAACTGTTTTTT CASSAGTGGATNEKLFF
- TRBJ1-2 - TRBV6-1 TGTGCCAGCAGTGACCGTGGGGAGGGCTATGGCTACACCTTC CASSDRGEGYGYTF
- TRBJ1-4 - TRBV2 TGTGCCAGCAGAATTTCCGAGTATAATGAAAAACTGTTTTTT CASRISEYNEKLFF
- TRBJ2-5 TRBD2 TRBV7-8 TGTGCCAGCAGCATCTGGACTAGCGGGATTCAAGAGACCCAGTACTTC CASSIWTSGIQETQYF
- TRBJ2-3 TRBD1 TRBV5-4 TGTGCCAGCAGCTTTCAGGGGGCTGAAGATACGCAGTATTTT CASSFQGAEDTQYF
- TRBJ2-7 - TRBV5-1 TGCGCCAGCAGGACCCCTGAGAGGGCTTACGAGCAGTACTTC CASRTPERAYEQYF
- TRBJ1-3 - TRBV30 TGTGCCTGGGGAGAAGGACAGCTAACCTCTGGAAACACCATATATTTT CAWGEGQLTSGNTIYF
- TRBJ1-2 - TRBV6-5 TGTGCCAGCAGTTACTCGGGGGGCTATGGCTACACCTTC CASSYSGGYGYTF
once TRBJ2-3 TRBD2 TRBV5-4 TGTGCCAGCAGCTCGGGACTAGCGGGGCTCACAGATACGCAGTATTTT CASSSGLAGLTDTQYF
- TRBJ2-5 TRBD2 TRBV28 TGTGCCAGCAGTTTATCCGGTAGCGGGACAAAGACCCAGTACTTC CASSLSGSGTKTQYF
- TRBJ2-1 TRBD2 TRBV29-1 TGCAGCGTTGGGGGGGGGAACGAGCAGTTCTTC CSVGGGNEQFF
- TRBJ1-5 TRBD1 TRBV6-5 TGTGCCAGCAGACCGGACAGGGGAAGCAATCAGCCCCAGCATTTT CASRPDRGSNQPQHF
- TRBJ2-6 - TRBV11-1 TGTGCCAGCGGTGTCTCTGGGGCCAACGTCCTGACTTTC CASGVSGANVLTF
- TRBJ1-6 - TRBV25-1 TGTGCCAGCAGCCGAGGACAAAATAATTCACCCCTCCACTTT CASSRGQNNSPLHF
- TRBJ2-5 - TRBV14 TGTGCCAGCAGCCAAGATCTCGTCATCGAGACCCAGTACTTC CASSQDLVIETQYF
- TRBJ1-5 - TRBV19 TGTGCCAGTAGTATTTCATTGCAGTGGCCCCAGCATTTT CASSISLQWPQHF
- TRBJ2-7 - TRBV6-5 TGTGCCAGCAGTTACAGGGACGCACGCATGGGCGAGCAGTACTTC CASSYRDARMGEQYF
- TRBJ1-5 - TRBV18 TGTGCCAGCTCACCAGACGCGTTAGAGCCCCAGCATTTT CASSPDALEPQHF
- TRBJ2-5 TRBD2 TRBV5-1 TGCGCCAGCAGCCCCGGACTAGCGGGAGACAGAGAGACCCAGTACTTC CASSPGLAGDRETQYF
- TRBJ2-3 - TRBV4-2 TGTGCCAGCAGCCAAGCCACCCGGACAGCTACAGATACGCAGTATTTT CASSQATRTATDTQYF
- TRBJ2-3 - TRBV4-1 TGCGCCAGCAGCCAAGATCTGGGGATGGCAGATACGCAGTATTTT CASSQDLGMADTQYF
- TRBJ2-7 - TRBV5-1 TGCGCCAGCAGCTTGGAGGGCCACGAGCAGTACTTC CASSLEGHEQYF
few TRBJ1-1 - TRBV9 TGTGCCAGCAGCGTAGGAGGGGACCTGAACACTGAAGCTTTCTTT CASSVGGDLNTEAFF
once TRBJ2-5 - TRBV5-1 TGCGCCAGCAGCTTAATACAGGGAAAGGGAGAGACCCAGTACTTC CASSLIQGKGETQYF
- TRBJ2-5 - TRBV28 TGTGCCAGCAGTTTAGAAGAGACCCAGTACTTC CASSLEETQYF
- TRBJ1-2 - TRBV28 TGTGCCAGCAGTTTATACAGGGTGGGCGGCTACACCTTC CASSLYRVGGYTF
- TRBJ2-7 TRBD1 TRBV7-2 TGTGCCAGCAGCTTAGCGGGACAGACCCCCGAGCAGTACTTC CASSLAGQTPEQYF
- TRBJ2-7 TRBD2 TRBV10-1 TGCGCCAGCAGTGAGGGACTAGGCTACGAGCAGTACTTC CASSEGLGYEQYF